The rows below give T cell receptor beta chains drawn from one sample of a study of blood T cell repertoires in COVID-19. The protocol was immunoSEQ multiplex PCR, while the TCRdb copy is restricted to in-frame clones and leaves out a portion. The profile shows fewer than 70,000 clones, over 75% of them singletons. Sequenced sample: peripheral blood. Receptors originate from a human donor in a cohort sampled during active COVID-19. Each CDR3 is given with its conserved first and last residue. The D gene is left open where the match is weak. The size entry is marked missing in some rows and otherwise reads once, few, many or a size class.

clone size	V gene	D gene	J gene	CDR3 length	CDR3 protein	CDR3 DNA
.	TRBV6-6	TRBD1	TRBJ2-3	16	CASSTGQGLGTDTQYF	TGTGCCAGCAGTACGGGACAGGGGCTCGGCACAGATACGCAGTATTTT
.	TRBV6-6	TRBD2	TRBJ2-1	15	CASSRTSGGYNEQFF	TGTGCCAGCAGTAGGACTAGCGGGGGTTACAATGAGCAGTTCTTC
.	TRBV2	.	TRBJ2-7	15	CASSERGLNFHEQYF	TGTGCCAGCAGTGAACGTGGACTGAATTTCCACGAGCAGTACTTC
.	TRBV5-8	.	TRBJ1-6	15	CASSIRDTFYSPLHF	TGTGCCAGCAGCATCCGGGACACTTTCTATTCACCCCTCCACTTT
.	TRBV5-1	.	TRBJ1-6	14	CASQEGGGNSPLHF	TGCGCCAGCCAGGAAGGGGGGGGGAATTCACCCCTCCACTTT
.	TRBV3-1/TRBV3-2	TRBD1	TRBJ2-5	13	CASRNRGGETQYF	TGTGCCAGCAGAAACAGGGGCGGGGAGACCCAGTACTTC
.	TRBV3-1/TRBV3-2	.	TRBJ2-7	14	CASSQGLGAFEQYF	TGTGCCAGCAGCCAAGGACTAGGGGCTTTTGAGCAGTACTTC
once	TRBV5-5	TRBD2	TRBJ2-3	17	CASSVGLAGASTDTQYF	TGTGCCAGCAGCGTTGGACTAGCGGGAGCTTCTACAGATACGCAGTATTTT
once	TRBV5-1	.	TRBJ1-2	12	CASSLGDSGYTF	TGCGCCAGCAGCTTAGGGGATTCGGGCTACACCTTC
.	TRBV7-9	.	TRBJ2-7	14	CASRLNSGAGEQYF	TGTGCCAGCAGGCTAAATAGTGGGGCGGGGGAGCAGTACTTC
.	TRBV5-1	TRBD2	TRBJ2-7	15	CASSSTSGGPYEQYF	TGCGCCAGCAGTTCTACTAGCGGGGGACCCTACGAGCAGTACTTC
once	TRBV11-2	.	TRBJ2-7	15	CASSLVRAPLEEQYF	TGTGCCAGCAGCTTAGTCAGGGCGCCGTTAGAGGAGCAGTACTTC
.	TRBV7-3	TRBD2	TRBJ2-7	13	CASSLQGGYEQYF	TGTGCCAGCAGCTTACAGGGAGGGTACGAGCAGTACTTC
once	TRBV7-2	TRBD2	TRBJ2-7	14	CASSFERGSYEQYF	TGTGCCAGCAGCTTCGAGCGGGGTTCCTACGAGCAGTACTTC
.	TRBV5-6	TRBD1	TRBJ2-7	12	CASSTTGSEQYF	TGTGCCAGCAGCACGACAGGGAGCGAGCAGTACTTC
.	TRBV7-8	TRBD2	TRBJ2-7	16	CASSWRRGRGSGEQYF	TGTGCCAGCAGCTGGCGTCGAGGGCGGGGGAGCGGGGAGCAGTACTTC
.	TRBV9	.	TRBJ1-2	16	CASSVSGGGGEGGYTF	TGTGCCAGCAGCGTTTCAGGAGGGGGAGGGGAAGGCGGCTACACCTTC
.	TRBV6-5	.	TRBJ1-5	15	CASSPDRDSNQPQHF	TGTGCCAGCAGTCCGGACCGGGATAGCAATCAGCCCCAGCATTTT
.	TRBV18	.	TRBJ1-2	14	CASSPRAGNYGYTF	TGTGCCAGCTCACCTAGGGCAGGGAACTATGGCTACACCTTC
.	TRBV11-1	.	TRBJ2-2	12	CASEEYLGELFF	TGTGCCAGCGAGGAGTATCTCGGGGAGCTGTTTTTT
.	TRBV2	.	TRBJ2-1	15	CASSSQGLDHNEQFF	TGTGCCAGCAGTTCACAGGGTTTGGACCACAATGAGCAGTTCTTC
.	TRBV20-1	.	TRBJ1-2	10	CSAAGYGYTF	TGCAGTGCGGCAGGTTATGGCTACACCTTC
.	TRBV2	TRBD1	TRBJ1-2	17	CASSRDRGLEVLYGYTF	TGTGCCAGCAGCCGGGACAGGGGGCTAGAGGTCCTCTATGGCTACACCTTC
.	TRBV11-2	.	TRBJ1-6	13	CASSLGPRSPLHF	TGTGCCAGCAGCTTAGGGCCGAGGTCACCCCTCCACTTT
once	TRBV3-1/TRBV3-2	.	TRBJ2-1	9	CASSHLKFF	TGTGCCAGCAGCCATCTAAAGTTCTTC
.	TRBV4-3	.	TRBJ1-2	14	CASSQDTGVGGYTF	TGCGCCAGCAGCCAAGATACGGGGGTTGGTGGCTACACCTTC
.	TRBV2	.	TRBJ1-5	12	CASSRTDQPQHF	TGTGCCAGCAGTCGGACAGATCAGCCCCAGCATTTT
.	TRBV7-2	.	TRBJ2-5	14	CASSAQGYQETQYF	TGTGCCAGCAGCGCACAGGGTTACCAAGAGACCCAGTACTTC
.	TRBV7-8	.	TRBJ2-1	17	CASSLDIWSESNNEQFF	TGTGCCAGCAGCTTAGATATATGGTCAGAATCCAACAATGAGCAGTTCTTC
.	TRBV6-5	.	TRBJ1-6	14	CASSKRPGNSPLHF	TGTGCCAGCAGTAAAAGGCCAGGGAATTCACCCCTCCACTTT
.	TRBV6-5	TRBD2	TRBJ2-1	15	CASSPGTSGSYEQFF	TGTGCCAGCAGTCCCGGGACTAGCGGGAGCTATGAGCAGTTCTTC
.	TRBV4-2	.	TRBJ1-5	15	CASSQDPGSHQPQHF	TGTGCCAGCAGCCAAGATCCGGGATCGCATCAGCCCCAGCATTTT
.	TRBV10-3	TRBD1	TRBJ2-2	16	CAISTGTGVNTGELFF	TGTGCCATCAGTACCGGGACAGGAGTGAACACCGGGGAGCTGTTTTTT
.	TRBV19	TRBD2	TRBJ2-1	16	CASTRTSGRSYNEQFF	TGTGCCAGTACCAGGACTAGCGGGCGCTCCTACAATGAGCAGTTCTTC
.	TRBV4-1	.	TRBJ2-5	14	CASSLGLSQETQYF	TGCGCCAGCAGCCTTGGACTGTCTCAAGAGACCCAGTACTTC
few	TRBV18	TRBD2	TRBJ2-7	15	CASSGGGGPSYEQYF	TGTGCCAGCTCCGGAGGCGGGGGTCCCTCCTACGAGCAGTACTTC
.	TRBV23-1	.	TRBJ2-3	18	CASSQSTSRGTPPDTQYF	TGCGCCAGCAGTCAATCGACGTCTAGGGGTACGCCGCCCGATACGCAGTATTTT
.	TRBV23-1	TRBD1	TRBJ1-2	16	CASSQPRQGRNYGYTF	TGCGCCAGCAGTCAACCCCGACAGGGGCGGAACTATGGCTACACCTTC
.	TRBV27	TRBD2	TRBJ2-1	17	CASSLVVGSGGAGEQFF	TGTGCCAGCAGTTTAGTAGTCGGTAGCGGGGGGGCCGGTGAGCAGTTCTTC
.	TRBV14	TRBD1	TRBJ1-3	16	CASSQGQGYSGNTIYF	TGTGCCAGCAGCCAAGGACAGGGCTACTCTGGAAACACCATATATTTT
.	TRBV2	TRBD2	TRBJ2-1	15	CASSASGSFDNEQFF	TGTGCCAGCAGTGCTAGCGGGTCCTTCGACAATGAGCAGTTCTTC
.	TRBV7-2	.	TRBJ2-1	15	CASSPRGRQYNEQFF	TGTGCCAGCAGCCCCAGGGGCAGGCAGTACAATGAGCAGTTCTTC
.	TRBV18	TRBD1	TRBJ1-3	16	CASSATGGDSGNTIYF	TGTGCCAGCTCAGCGACAGGGGGCGACTCTGGAAACACCATATATTTT
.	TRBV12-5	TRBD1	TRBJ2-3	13	CASAPGGTGPQYF	TGTGCTAGTGCCCCCGGAGGGACAGGGCCGCAGTATTTT
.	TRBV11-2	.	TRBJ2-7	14	CASSLVRGSYEQYF	TGTGCCAGCAGCTTAGTACGGGGTTCCTACGAGCAGTACTTC
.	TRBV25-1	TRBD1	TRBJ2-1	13	CASRGTGNNEQFF	TGTGCCAGCAGGGGGACAGGGAACAATGAGCAGTTCTTC
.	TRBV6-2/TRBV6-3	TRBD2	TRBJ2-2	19	CASSYSITSGAVNTGELFF	TGTGCCAGCAGTTACTCAATCACTAGCGGGGCCGTGAACACCGGGGAGCTGTTTTTT
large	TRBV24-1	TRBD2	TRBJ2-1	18	CATSDPRGAGVLYNEQFF	TGTGCCACCAGTGACCCGAGGGGAGCGGGGGTCCTCTACAATGAGCAGTTCTTC
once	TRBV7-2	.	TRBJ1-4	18	CASSQGLTAGATNEKLFF	TGTGCCAGCAGCCAGGGTTTGACGGCAGGAGCAACTAATGAAAAACTGTTTTTT
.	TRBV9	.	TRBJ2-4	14	CASSLSSIGNIQYF	TGTGCCAGCAGCCTCTCGTCTATCGGGAACATTCAGTACTTC
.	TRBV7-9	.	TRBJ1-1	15	CASSLHETGNTEAFF	TGTGCCAGCAGCTTACATGAGACGGGGAACACTGAAGCTTTCTTT
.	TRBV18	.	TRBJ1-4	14	CASSPSGGLEKLFF	TGTGCCAGCTCACCATCGGGGGGCTTGGAAAAACTGTTTTTT
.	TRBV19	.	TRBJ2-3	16	CASSLGGRGSTDTQYF	TGTGCCAGTAGTCTGGGGGGGCGGGGAAGCACAGATACGCAGTATTTT
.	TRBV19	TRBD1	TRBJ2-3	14	CASSGQGAADTQYF	TGTGCCAGCTCGGGACAGGGGGCTGCAGATACGCAGTATTTT
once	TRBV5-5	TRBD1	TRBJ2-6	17	CASSGGTGGSGANVLTF	TGTGCCAGCAGCGGGGGGACAGGGGGCTCTGGGGCCAACGTCCTGACTTTC
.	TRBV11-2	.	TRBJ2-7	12	CASSLVQGGQYF	TGTGCCAGCAGCTTAGTACAGGGCGGGCAGTACTTC
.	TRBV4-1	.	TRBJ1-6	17	CASSPHFRRGTGSPLHF	TGCGCCAGCAGCCCGCATTTCAGGAGAGGGACTGGTTCACCCCTCCACTTT
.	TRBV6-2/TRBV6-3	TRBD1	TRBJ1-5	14	CASSSRDSGQPQHF	TGTGCCAGCAGTTCCCGGGACAGCGGTCAGCCCCAGCATTTT
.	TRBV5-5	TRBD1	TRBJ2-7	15	CASSLEGTGIYEQYF	TGTGCCAGCAGCTTGGAGGGGACAGGGATCTACGAGCAGTACTTC
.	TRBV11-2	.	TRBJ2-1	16	CASSLGGGGAYNEQFF	TGTGCCAGCAGCTTAGGGGGCGGCGGAGCCTACAATGAGCAGTTCTTC